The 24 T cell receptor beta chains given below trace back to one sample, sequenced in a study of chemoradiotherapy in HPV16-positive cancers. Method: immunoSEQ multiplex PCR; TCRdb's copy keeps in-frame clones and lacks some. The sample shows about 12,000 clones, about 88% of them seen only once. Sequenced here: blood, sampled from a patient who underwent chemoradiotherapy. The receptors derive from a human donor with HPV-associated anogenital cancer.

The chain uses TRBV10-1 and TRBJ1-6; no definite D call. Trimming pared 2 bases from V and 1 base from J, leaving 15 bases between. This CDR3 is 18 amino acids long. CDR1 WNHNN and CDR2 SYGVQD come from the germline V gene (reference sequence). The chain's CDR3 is CASSEEFGEESYNSPLHF. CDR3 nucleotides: TGCGCCAGCAGTGAGGAATTCGGGGAAGAGTCCTATAATTCACCCCTCCACTTT.

The CDR3 loop is CASRMGQFNYGYTF. CDR3 coding DNA: TGTGCCAGCAGGATGGGACAGTTCAACTATGGCTACACCTTC. The rearrangement joins TRBV6-5 to TRBJ1-2, with 7 positions matching TRBD1. The CDR3 sequence is 14 residues long. After removal of 6 bases from V and 2 bases from J, the junction contained 6 bases not matched to a gene. Germline assignment: CDR1 MNHEY and CDR2 SVGAGI.

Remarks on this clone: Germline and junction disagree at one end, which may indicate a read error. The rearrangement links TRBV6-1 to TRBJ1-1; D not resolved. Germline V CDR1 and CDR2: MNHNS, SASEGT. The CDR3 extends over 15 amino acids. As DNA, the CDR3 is TGTGCCAGCAGTGAAGACCCCTGGCAGGCGACTGGAGCTTTCTTT. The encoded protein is CASSEDPWQATGAFF.

CDR3 sequence: CSAPRTGELFF. The DNA for the CDR3 is TGCAGTGCCCCGAGGACCGGGGAGCTGTTTTTT. The chain recombines TRBV20-1 with TRBJ2-2; D is unclear. Germline-derived CDR1 and CDR2 are DFQATT and SNEGSKA (reference sequence). The ends were cut back, 6 bases at V and 5 bases at J, with 7 bases in the middle. This CDR3 is 11 amino acids long.

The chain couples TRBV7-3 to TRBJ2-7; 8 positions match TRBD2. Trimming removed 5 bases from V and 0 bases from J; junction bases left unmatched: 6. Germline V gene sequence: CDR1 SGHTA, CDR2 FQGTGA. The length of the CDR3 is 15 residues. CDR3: CASSTSGAASYEQYF. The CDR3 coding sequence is TGTGCCAGCAGCACTAGCGGAGCCGCCTCCTACGAGCAGTACTTC.

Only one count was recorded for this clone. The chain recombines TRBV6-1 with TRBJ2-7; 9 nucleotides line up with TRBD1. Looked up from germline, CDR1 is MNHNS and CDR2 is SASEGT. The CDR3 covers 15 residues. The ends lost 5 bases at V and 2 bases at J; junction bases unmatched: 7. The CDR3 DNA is TGTGCCAGCAGTCTTGGGACAGGGACTCCCTACGAGCAGTACTTC. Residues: CASSLGTGTPYEQYF.

The CDR3 sequence is CASSLYNSNQPQHF. DNA of the CDR3: TGTGCCAGTAGTCTCTACAATAGCAATCAGCCCCAGCATTTT. V gene TRBV19 combines with J gene TRBJ1-5, with unresolved D. Germline CDR1 is LNHDA and CDR2 is SQIVND (reference sequence). This CDR3 is built from 14 residues. V was shortened by 5 bases and J by 0 bases, with 8 bases between the two germline ends.

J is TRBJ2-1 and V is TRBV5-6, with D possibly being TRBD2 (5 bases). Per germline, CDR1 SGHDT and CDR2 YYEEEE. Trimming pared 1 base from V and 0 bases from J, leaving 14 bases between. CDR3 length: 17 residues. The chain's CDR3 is CASSLIGSTRSYNEQFF. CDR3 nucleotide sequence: TGTGCCAGCAGCTTGATAGGGAGTACCCGCTCCTACAATGAGCAGTTCTTC.

CDR3 region: CASSQDGTGPSSYEQYF. The CDR3 coding sequence is TGCGCCAGCAGCCAAGATGGGACAGGACCGAGCTCCTACGAGCAGTACTTC. This chain joins TRBV4-3 and TRBJ2-7; 8 bases align to TRBD1. The CDR3 has 17 amino acids. Looked up from germline, CDR1 is LGHNA and CDR2 is YSLEER. The trim removed 0 bases at V and 0 bases at J, leaving 7 bases unmatched.

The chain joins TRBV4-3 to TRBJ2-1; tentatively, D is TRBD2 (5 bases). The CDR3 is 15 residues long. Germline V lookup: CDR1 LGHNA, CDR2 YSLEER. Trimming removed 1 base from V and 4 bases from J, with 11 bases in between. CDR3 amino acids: CASSQARAGYNEQFF. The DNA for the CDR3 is TGCGCCAGCAGCCAAGCCCGGGCGGGTTACAATGAGCAGTTCTTC.

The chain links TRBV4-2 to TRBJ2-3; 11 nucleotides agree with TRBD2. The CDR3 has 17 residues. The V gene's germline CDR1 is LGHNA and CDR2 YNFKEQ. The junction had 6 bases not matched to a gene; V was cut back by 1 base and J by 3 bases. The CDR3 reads CASSQAASGRSTDTQYF. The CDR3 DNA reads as TGTGCCAGCAGCCAAGCGGCTAGCGGGAGGAGTACAGATACGCAGTATTTT.

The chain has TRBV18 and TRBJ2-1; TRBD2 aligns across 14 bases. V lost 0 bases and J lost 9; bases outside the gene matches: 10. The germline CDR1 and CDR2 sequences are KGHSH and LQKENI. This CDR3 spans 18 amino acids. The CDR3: CASSPPGGLAGGKGEQFF. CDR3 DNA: TGTGCCAGCTCACCACCGGGAGGACTAGCGGGAGGTAAGGGTGAGCAGTTCTTC.

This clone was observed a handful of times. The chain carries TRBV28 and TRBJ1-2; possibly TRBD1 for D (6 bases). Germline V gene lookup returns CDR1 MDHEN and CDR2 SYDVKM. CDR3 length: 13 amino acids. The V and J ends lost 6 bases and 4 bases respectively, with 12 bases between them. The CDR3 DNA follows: TGTGCCAGCAGGTTACAGGGTCCCTATGGCTACACCTTC. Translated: CASRLQGPYGYTF.

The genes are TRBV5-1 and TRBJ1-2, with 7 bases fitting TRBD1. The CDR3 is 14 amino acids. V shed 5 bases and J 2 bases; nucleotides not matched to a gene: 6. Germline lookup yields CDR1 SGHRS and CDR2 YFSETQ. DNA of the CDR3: TGCGCCAGCAGGGTAAGACAGGGAAACTATGGCTACACCTTC. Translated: CASRVRQGNYGYTF.

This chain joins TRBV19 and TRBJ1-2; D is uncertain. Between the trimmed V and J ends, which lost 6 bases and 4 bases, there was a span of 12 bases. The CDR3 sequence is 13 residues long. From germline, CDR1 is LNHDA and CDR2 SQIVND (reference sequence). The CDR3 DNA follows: TGTGCCAGTAGCCCCCGCAGTTCCTATGGCTACACCTTC. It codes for CASSPRSSYGYTF.

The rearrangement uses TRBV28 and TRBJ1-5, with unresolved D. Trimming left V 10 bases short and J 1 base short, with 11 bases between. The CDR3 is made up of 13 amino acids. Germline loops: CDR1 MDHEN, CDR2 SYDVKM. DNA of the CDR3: TGTGCCAATCAGGCTGGAAGCAATCAGCCCCAGCATTTT. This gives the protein CANQAGSNQPQHF.

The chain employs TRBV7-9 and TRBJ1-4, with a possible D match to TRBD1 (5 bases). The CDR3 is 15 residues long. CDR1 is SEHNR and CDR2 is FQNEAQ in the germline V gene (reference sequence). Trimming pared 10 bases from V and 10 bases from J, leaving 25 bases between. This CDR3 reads CAIDRESVNIGKLFF. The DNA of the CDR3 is TGTGCCATCGACAGAGAGAGTGTCAATATCGGAAAACTGTTTTTT.

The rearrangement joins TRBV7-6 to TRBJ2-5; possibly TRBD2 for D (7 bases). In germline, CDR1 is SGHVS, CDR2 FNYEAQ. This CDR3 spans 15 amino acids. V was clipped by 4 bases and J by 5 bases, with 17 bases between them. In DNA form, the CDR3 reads TGTGCCAGCAGCTACCAAGTCGGGGGGCATGAGACCCAGTACTTC. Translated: CASSYQVGGHETQYF.

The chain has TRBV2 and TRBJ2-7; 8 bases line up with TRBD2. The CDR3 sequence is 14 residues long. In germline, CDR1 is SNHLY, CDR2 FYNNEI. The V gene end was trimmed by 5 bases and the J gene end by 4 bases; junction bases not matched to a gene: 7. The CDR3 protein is CASSYGGAGYEQYF. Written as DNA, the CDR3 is TGTGCCAGCAGTTACGGGGGGGCCGGGTACGAGCAGTACTTC.

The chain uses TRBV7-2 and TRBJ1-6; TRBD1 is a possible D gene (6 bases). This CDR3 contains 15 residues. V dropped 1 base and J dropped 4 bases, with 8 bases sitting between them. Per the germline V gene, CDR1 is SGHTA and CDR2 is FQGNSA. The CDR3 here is CASSLGGQYNSPLHF. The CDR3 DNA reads TGTGCCAGCAGCTTAGGGGGACAATATAATTCACCCCTCCACTTT.

The CDR3 sequence: CASSPRGSYGYTF. The CDR3 DNA follows: TGTGCCAGCAGCCCCCGGGGGAGCTATGGCTACACCTTC. This chain uses TRBV28 with TRBJ1-2, with D perhaps TRBD1 (5 bases). V lost 6 bases to trimming and J lost 4 bases, with 12 bases between them. CDR3 length equals 13 residues. Germline V gene lookup returns CDR1 MDHEN and CDR2 SYDVKM.

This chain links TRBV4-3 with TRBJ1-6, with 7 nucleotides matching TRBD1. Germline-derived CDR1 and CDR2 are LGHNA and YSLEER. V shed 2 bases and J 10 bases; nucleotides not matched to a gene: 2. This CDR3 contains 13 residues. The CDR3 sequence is CASSQTGESPLHF. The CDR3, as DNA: TGCGCCAGCAGCCAAACAGGGGAATCACCCCTCCACTTT.

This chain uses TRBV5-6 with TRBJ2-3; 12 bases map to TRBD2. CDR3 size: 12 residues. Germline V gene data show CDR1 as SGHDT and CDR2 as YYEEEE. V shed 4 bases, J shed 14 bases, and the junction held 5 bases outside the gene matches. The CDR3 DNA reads TGTGCCAGCAGCCCCGGACTAGCGGGACGGTATTTT. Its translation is CASSPGLAGRYF.

CDR3 DNA sequence: TGTGCCAGCAGTTTACTGACAGGTAACTCCTACGAGCAGTACTTC. Residues: CASSLLTGNSYEQYF. This chain uses TRBV28 with TRBJ2-7; tentatively, D is TRBD1 (6 bases). CDR3 size: 15 residues. Per the germline V gene, CDR1 is MDHEN and CDR2 is SYDVKM. V lost 2 bases to trimming and J lost 0 bases, with 11 bases between them. The full variable domain, rest sourced from reference TRBV28 and TRBJ2-7, is DVKVTQSSRYLVKRTGEKVFLECVQDMDHENMFWYRQDPGLGLRLIYFSYDVKMKEKGDIPEGYSVSREKKERFSLILESASTNQTSMYLCASSLLTGNSYEQYFGPGTRLTVT.